This TCR beta chain was identified during a study of blood T cell repertoires in COVID-19. Repertoires were generated with immunoSEQ multiplex PCR, while TCRdb's copy carries only in-frame clones and drops some. The sample carries about 250,000 clones, roughly 80% recorded once. Germline V gives CDR1 MDHEN, CDR2 SYDVKM. V was pared by 5 bases and J by 0 bases, with 8 bases of the junction left unmatched. The CDR3 has 16 residues. Sequencing used peripheral blood. This chain connects TRBV28 to TRBJ2-5, with 8 bases that match TRBD1. The receptor was isolated from an older man with acute or convalescent COVID-19. The CDR3 DNA follows: TGTGCCAGCAGTCTCCAGGGGGCGGGGTACCAAGAGACCCAGTACTTC. The encoded protein is CASSLQGAGYQETQYF.